This T cell receptor beta chain derives from a study of PD-1 blockade in classical Hodgkin lymphoma. Study results and limitations: A significant rise in TCR diversity was seen by C4D1 for CD4+ cells but not for CD8+ cells. Lower baseline TCR diversity was reported for newly diagnosed patients than for healthy donors. Prior to therapy, complete responders displayed diversity much like that of newly diagnosed patients.

Time point reported: cycle 4 day 1 (C4D1), after less than 7 weeks of nivolumab. Brentuximab vedotin exposure varied among the patients, all of whom had relapsed after autologous stem cell transplantation. Reported best responses ranged across complete response, partial response or progressive disease. V shed 0 bases and J shed 0 bases, with 6 bases lying between them. Germline V gives CDR1 LGHNA, CDR2 YSLEER. This CDR3 is built from 15 residues. The repertoire was sequenced with immunoSEQ multiplex PCR; TCRdb's copy has only in-frame clones and lacks some. The sample lists over 25,000 clones; around three quarters were seen once. By share of the sample, this clone is medium-sized. Its antigen is not identified.

The chain is built from TRBV4-3 and TRBJ1-3; D call uncertain. The sample consisted of peripheral blood mononuclear cells (PBMCs), taken before the fourth cycle of nivolumab. This sequence originates from a human donor with classical Hodgkin lymphoma. Written as DNA, the CDR3 is TGCGCCAGCAGCCAAGAGTCCTACTCTGGAAACACCATATATTTT. This translates into CASSQESYSGNTIYF.